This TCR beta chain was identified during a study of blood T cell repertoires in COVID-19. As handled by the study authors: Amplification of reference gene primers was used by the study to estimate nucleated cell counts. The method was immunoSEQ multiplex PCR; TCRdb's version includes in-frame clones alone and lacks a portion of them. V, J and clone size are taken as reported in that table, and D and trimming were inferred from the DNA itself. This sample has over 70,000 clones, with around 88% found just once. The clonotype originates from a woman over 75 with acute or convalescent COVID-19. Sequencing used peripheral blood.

The CDR3 region is CASSVGQGGNQPQHF. The CDR3 DNA is TGTGCCAGTAGTGTTGGACAGGGAGGAAATCAGCCCCAGCATTTT. This chain joins TRBV19 and TRBJ1-5; TRBD1 aligns across 8 bases. Germline V gene data show CDR1 as LNHDA and CDR2 as SQIVND (reference sequence). V trimming: 5 bases; J trimming: 4 bases; junction bases outside the gene matches: 7. The CDR3 extends over 15 amino acids.